This TCR beta chain was identified in a study of vaccination and CD4 T cells after COVID-19. Whole-study context: The authors used overlapping spike peptides from SARS-CoV-2, HCoV-NL63, HCoV-OC43 and HCoV-229E to stimulate cells.

General observations from the study: It was found that, in convalescent patients, 304 of 307 vaccine-specific clones were spike mono-reactive.

Sequencing of the DNA from cultured CD4+ T cells was carried out with the Oncomine TCR Beta short-read assay. In TCRdb, the PCR reads were re-called with MiXCR into one record per CDR3 protein. The table shows around 5,900 distinct CDR3 sequences, with around 50% occurring only once. The treatment was: approximately nine-day PBMC culture with coronavirus spike peptide pools or control peptides (ViraFEST assay). The V and J ends lost 1 base and 5 bases respectively, with 18 bases between them. The CDR3 has 16 amino acids. CDR1 and CDR2 from the germline V gene are SGHRS and YFSETQ. With regard to this clonotype: The antigen is not known.

The rearrangement joins TRBV5-1 to TRBJ2-5, with TRBD1 as a possible D gene (6 bases). The receptor comes from a human donor who had recovered from COVID-19. The sample taken for sequencing was CD4+ T cells from blood, cultured in vitro. CDR3 loop: CASSLIYSGDGETQYF. The CDR3 DNA reads TGCGCCAGCAGCTTGATCTATTCAGGGGATGGGGAGACCCAGTACTTC.